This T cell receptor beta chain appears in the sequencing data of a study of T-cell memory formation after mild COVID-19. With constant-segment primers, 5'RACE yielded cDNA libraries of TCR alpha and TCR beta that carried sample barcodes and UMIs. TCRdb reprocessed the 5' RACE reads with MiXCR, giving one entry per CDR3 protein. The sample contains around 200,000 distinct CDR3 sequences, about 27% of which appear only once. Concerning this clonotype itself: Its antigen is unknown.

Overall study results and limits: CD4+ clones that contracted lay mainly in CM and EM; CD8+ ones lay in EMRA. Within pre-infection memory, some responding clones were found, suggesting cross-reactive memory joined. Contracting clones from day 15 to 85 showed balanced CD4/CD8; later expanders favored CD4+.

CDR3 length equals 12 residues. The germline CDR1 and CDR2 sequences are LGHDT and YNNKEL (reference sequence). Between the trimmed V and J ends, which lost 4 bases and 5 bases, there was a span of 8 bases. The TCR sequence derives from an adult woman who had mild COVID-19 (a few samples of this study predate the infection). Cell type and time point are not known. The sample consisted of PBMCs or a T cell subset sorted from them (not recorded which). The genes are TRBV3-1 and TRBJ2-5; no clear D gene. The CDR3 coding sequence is TGTGCCAGCAGCCGGTGGACGGAGACCCAGTACTTC. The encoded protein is CASSRWTETQYF.